These T cell receptor beta chains were read from a single sample in a study of cytomegalovirus exposure and HLA in healthy donors. Data came from immunoSEQ multiplex PCR; TCRdb stores just in-frame clones and leaves some out. Altogether some 90,000 clones are present, roughly 77% being singletons, with the ten largest covering about 9.3%. The sample consisted of PBMCs. The origin of the receptors is a human donor in good health. CDR3s include the opening cysteine and the closing phenylalanine or tryptophan. The D gene is left open where the match is weak. Rows give clone size only sometimes, using once, few, many, or a class for an expanded clone.

v_gene	j_gene	d_gene	abundance	CDR3aa	CDR3nt
TRBV19	TRBJ1-2	.	.	CASNDRLGGYTF	TGTGCCAGTAATGACAGGCTTGGCGGCTACACCTTC
TRBV4-1	TRBJ2-7	TRBD2	few	CASSQGLSGRRGEQYF	TGCGCCAGCAGCCAAGGCCTCAGCGGGAGAAGGGGCGAGCAGTACTTC
TRBV19	TRBJ1-4	.	.	CASRPRDRNSNEKLFF	TGTGCCAGTAGGCCTAGAGACAGGAACTCTAATGAAAAACTGTTTTTT
TRBV4-3	TRBJ2-7	TRBD1	few	CASSPDRVRGEQYF	TGCGCCAGCAGCCCGGACAGGGTCCGGGGTGAGCAGTACTTC
TRBV7-2	TRBJ2-2	TRBD1	once	CASSFRTGDTGELFF	TGTGCCAGCAGCTTCCGGACAGGGGACACCGGGGAGCTGTTTTTT
TRBV5-6	TRBJ1-5	.	.	CASSLGQGGQPQHF	TGTGCCAGCAGCTTGGGTCAGGGCGGTCAGCCCCAGCATTTT
TRBV19	TRBJ2-7	.	.	CASTSPPGYEQYF	TGTGCCAGTACCTCCCCCCCGGGCTACGAGCAGTACTTC
TRBV14	TRBJ2-7	TRBD2	.	CASSRAGGYEQYF	TGTGCCAGCAGCAGAGCGGGAGGTTACGAGCAGTACTTC
TRBV6-5	TRBJ2-3	.	.	CASSRGRRADTQYF	TGTGCCAGCAGCAGGGGACGAAGGGCAGATACGCAGTATTTT
TRBV19	TRBJ2-7	.	.	CASSIAGTRYEQYF	TGTGCCAGTAGTATAGCGGGTACTCGCTACGAGCAGTACTTC
TRBV5-4	TRBJ1-2	.	.	CASSQVREYGYTF	TGTGCCAGCAGCCAAGTAAGGGAGTATGGCTACACCTTC
TRBV11-2	TRBJ2-3	TRBD2	.	CASSLGFRLAGATDTQYF	TGTGCCAGCAGCTTAGGTTTCCGACTAGCGGGTGCCACAGATACGCAGTATTTT
TRBV12-2	TRBJ2-3	.	.	CASRFRVLKGAVADTQYF	TGTGCAAGTCGCTTCCGAGTGCTGAAGGGGGCGGTAGCAGATACGCAGTATTTT
TRBV9	TRBJ2-7	.	.	CASSVGTANTYEQYF	TGTGCCAGCAGCGTAGGTACAGCTAATACCTACGAGCAGTACTTC
TRBV14	TRBJ2-3	TRBD2	.	CASSRGEASTDTQYF	TGTGCCAGCTCCCGGGGGGAGGCGTCCACAGATACGCAGTATTTT
TRBV30	TRBJ2-5	TRBD1	.	CAWCSLGGRQETQYF	TGTGCCTGGTGCTCGTTAGGGGGCCGGCAAGAGACCCAGTACTTC
TRBV5-1	TRBJ1-1	TRBD1	.	CASKVSGGTNTEAFF	TGCGCCAGCAAAGTTTCAGGGGGCACGAACACTGAAGCTTTCTTT
TRBV5-1	TRBJ2-2	.	.	CASSDTLPNTGELFF	TGCGCCAGCAGCGATACGCTACCTAACACCGGGGAGCTGTTTTTT
TRBV19	TRBJ1-1	.	.	CASSIGAGTEAFF	TGTGCCAGTAGTATCGGCGCGGGCACTGAAGCTTTCTTT
TRBV19	TRBJ2-5	TRBD1	.	CASSFTGGVLETQYF	TGTGCCAGTAGTTTTACAGGGGGCGTTTTGGAGACCCAGTACTTC
TRBV7-3	TRBJ2-7	TRBD1	.	CASSRDRGYEQYF	TGTGCCAGCAGCCGGGACAGGGGCTACGAGCAGTACTTC
TRBV11-2	TRBJ2-3	.	.	CASSLVTVDTQYF	TGTGCCAGCAGCTTAGTGACAGTAGATACGCAGTATTTT
TRBV7-3	TRBJ2-3	.	medium-sized	CASSYGGISTDTQYF	TGTGCCAGCAGCTACGGCGGAATTAGCACAGATACGCAGTATTTT
TRBV11-2	TRBJ1-2	TRBD1	.	CASSSGTGAYGYTF	TGTGCCAGCAGCTCAGGGACAGGGGCTTATGGCTACACCTTC
TRBV11-2	TRBJ1-1	.	.	CASSLGQNTEAFF	TGTGCCAGCAGCTTGGGACAGAACACTGAAGCTTTCTTT
TRBV6-1	TRBJ2-7	TRBD1	few	CASSTAGTGSHEQYF	TGTGCCAGCAGTACAGCGGGGACAGGGAGCCACGAGCAGTACTTC
TRBV4-3	TRBJ2-1	TRBD2	.	CASSQDWGGTASRRQFF	TGCGCCAGCAGCCAAGATTGGGGGGGGACGGCCTCTCGACGGCAGTTCTTC
TRBV28	TRBJ2-7	.	.	CASSLARDYEQYF	TGTGCCAGCAGTTTAGCCAGGGACTACGAGCAGTACTTC
TRBV5-1	TRBJ2-2	.	.	CASSPEGGTGELFF	TGCGCCAGCAGCCCGGAAGGGGGCACCGGGGAGCTGTTTTTT
TRBV11-3	TRBJ2-1	TRBD2	.	CASSLTPGAGAQFF	TGTGCCAGCAGCCTTACACCCGGGGCGGGAGCCCAGTTCTTC
TRBV5-6	TRBJ1-4	.	.	CASSLPTGEKLFF	TGTGCCAGCAGCCTCCCGACAGGAGAAAAACTGTTTTTT
TRBV6-5	TRBJ1-4	.	.	CASSPGGGGEKLFF	TGTGCCAGCAGCCCGGGGGGGGGAGGTGAAAAACTGTTTTTT
TRBV9	TRBJ1-1	.	.	CASSRGEAEAFF	TGTGCCAGCAGCAGGGGTGAAGCTGAAGCTTTCTTT
TRBV7-9	TRBJ1-2	.	.	CASSSRRDTRGYGYTF	TGTGCCAGCAGCTCCCGTCGGGACACCCGAGGCTATGGCTACACCTTC
TRBV27	TRBJ1-2	.	once	CASSPYSRANYGYTF	TGTGCCAGCAGTCCATACTCTCGTGCTAACTATGGCTACACCTTC
TRBV11-2	TRBJ2-5	TRBD2	.	CASSPGTSGPQETQYF	TGTGCCAGCAGCCCGGGGACTAGCGGGCCGCAAGAGACCCAGTACTTC
TRBV19	TRBJ2-2	.	.	CASSIPGDLTGELFF	TGTGCCAGTAGTATACCGGGAGATCTCACCGGGGAGCTGTTTTTT
TRBV4-2	TRBJ2-3	TRBD2	few	CASSPGLAGEGDTQYF	TGTGCCAGCAGCCCCGGACTAGCGGGAGAAGGGGATACGCAGTATTTT
TRBV7-2	TRBJ2-7	.	.	CASSLGEYGYEQYF	TGTGCCAGCAGCTTAGGAGAGTACGGCTACGAGCAGTACTTC
TRBV27	TRBJ1-6	TRBD1	once	CASSLWTGSYNSPLHF	TGTGCCAGCAGTTTGTGGACAGGCTCCTATAATTCACCCCTCCACTTT
TRBV7-9	TRBJ2-5	.	.	CASSAAGAAETQYF	TGTGCCAGCAGCGCCGCGGGGGCGGCAGAGACCCAGTACTTC
TRBV5-7	TRBJ1-1	TRBD1	.	CASSRGQGAAGGTEAFF	TGTGCCAGCAGCCGAGGGCAGGGGGCGGCGGGTGGGACTGAAGCTTTCTTT
TRBV4-1	TRBJ2-7	.	once	CASSQVRTTTYEQYF	TGCGCCAGCAGCCAAGTTAGGACAACTACCTACGAGCAGTACTTC
TRBV7-8	TRBJ2-7	.	.	CASSSAVEQYF	TGTGCCAGCAGCTCCGCAGTCGAGCAGTACTTC
TRBV14	TRBJ2-1	.	once	CASSQRTDYGEQFF	TGTGCCAGCAGCCAACGGACTGACTATGGTGAGCAGTTCTTC